This note documents a single TCR beta chain sequence. This record belongs to a study of blood T cell repertoires in COVID-19. Here immunoSEQ multiplex PCR was the method, and the copy in TCRdb shows in-frame clones only, minus some. Among some 250,000 clones listed, 80% to 85% were seen once. Per germline, CDR1 SGHDN and CDR2 FVKESK. The V gene lost 4 bases and the J gene lost 4 bases, with 13 bases spanning the gap. This CDR3 is 14 amino acids long. This receptor was taken from a woman aged 55 to 70 with active or convalescent COVID-19. Specimen: peripheral blood. The chain employs TRBV14 and TRBJ1-1; D gene unclear. CDR3 in amino acids: CASSRLSVSTEAFF. CDR3 in DNA: TGTGCCAGCAGCCGACTGTCGGTTAGCACTGAAGCTTTCTTT.